This is a list of T cell receptor beta chains from one sample in a study of cytomegalovirus exposure and HLA in healthy donors. Only in-frame clones appear in the TCRdb table, and some are missing; sequencing was by immunoSEQ multiplex PCR. This sample has 55,000 to 75,000 clones, with roughly 80% found just once. The sequenced sample was PBMCs. The receptors shown here come from a woman aged 30 to 39 in good health and CMV-seropositive. The CDR3 runs from the conserved cysteine through the conserved F or W. D genes are given only for firm matches. Rows give clone size only sometimes, using once, few, many, or a class for an expanded clone.

D gene	V gene	J gene	clone size	CDR3 DNA	CDR3 protein
.	TRBV9	TRBJ2-5	.	TGTGCCAGCACCCGTAGCCCAGTTCAAGAGACCCAGTACTTC	CASTRSPVQETQYF
TRBD1	TRBV15	TRBJ1-1	.	TGTGCCACCAGCGGGCCAGACAGGGGGCTGTTTGAAGCTTTCTTT	CATSGPDRGLFEAFF
TRBD1	TRBV7-2	TRBJ2-7	.	TGTGCCAGCAGCCCCACAGGGGGCTCCTACGAGCAGTACTTC	CASSPTGGSYEQYF
.	TRBV27	TRBJ2-7	once	TGTGCCAGCAGTTCAGATTGGGGGCCGCGCTCCTACGAGCAGTACTTC	CASSSDWGPRSYEQYF
.	TRBV10-2	TRBJ1-6	.	TGCGCCAGCAGTGATAGGCAGGGCAGTCATTCACCCCTCCACTTT	CASSDRQGSHSPLHF
TRBD2	TRBV5-1	TRBJ2-7	.	TGCGCCAGCAGCCCGGGACTAGCGGGGACCCTGGTGCACGAGCAGTACTTC	CASSPGLAGTLVHEQYF
.	TRBV7-8	TRBJ1-4	.	TGTGCCAGCAGCTTAAGAGACAGGCGACCTAATGAAAAACTGTTTTTT	CASSLRDRRPNEKLFF
.	TRBV5-6	TRBJ2-3	many	TGTGCCAGCAGGCATAGCGGCACAGATACGCAGTATTTT	CASRHSGTDTQYF
.	TRBV2	TRBJ2-5	.	TGTGCCAGCAGCTTCCGGGGTCAAGAGACCCAGTACTTC	CASSFRGQETQYF
TRBD1	TRBV28	TRBJ1-4	.	TGTGCCAGCAGTTTTGGGACAGTGGAATCTGCAACTAATGAAAAACTGTTTTTT	CASSFGTVESATNEKLFF
TRBD2	TRBV7-9	TRBJ2-5	.	TGTGCCAGCCGGGCGGGGGAAGCGGCGTACCAAGAGACCCAGTACTTC	CASRAGEAAYQETQYF
.	TRBV11-1	TRBJ2-7	.	TGTGCCAGCAGCTTTGACCTTAGGGGCCCCTACGAGCAGTACTTC	CASSFDLRGPYEQYF
.	TRBV15	TRBJ2-7	.	TGTGCCACCAGCAGAGATTGGTCCAGGGGGATCATAGCGGGATCTCGAGTGTCCTACGAGCAGTACTTC	CATSRDWSRGIIAGSRVSYEQYF
TRBD2	TRBV6-1	TRBJ2-2	few	TGTGCCAGCAGGAAGGTGCTAGCGGGATACGGGGAGCTGTTTTTT	CASRKVLAGYGELFF
.	TRBV7-2	TRBJ2-1	.	TGTGCCAGCAGCGGGGGGGGGCTAGGGTTGTTCTTC	CASSGGGLGLFF
.	TRBV9	TRBJ2-2	once	TGTGCCAGCAGCGTAGATGCCGGCACCGGGGAGCTGTTTTTT	CASSVDAGTGELFF
.	TRBV13	TRBJ1-1	.	TGTGCCAGCAGCGGAACAGGGTTTTTCAGCAGCACTGAAGCTTTCTTT	CASSGTGFFSSTEAFF
.	TRBV6-1	TRBJ1-1	.	TGTGCCAGCAGAGGACAGAGTGAAGCTTTCTTT	CASRGQSEAFF
TRBD1	TRBV28	TRBJ2-7	once	TGTGCCAGCAGACTGGACAGGGCCTACGAGCAGTACTTC	CASRLDRAYEQYF
TRBD2	TRBV30	TRBJ2-5	once	TGTGCCTGGGATAGCGGGAGGGCCGGAGAGACCCAGTACTTC	CAWDSGRAGETQYF
.	TRBV30	TRBJ1-2	.	TGTGCCTGGAGTGTACAGACCTATGGCTACACCTTC	CAWSVQTYGYTF
.	TRBV21-1	TRBJ1-1	.	TGTGCCAGCAGCAAAGGAGGACAGATACAGAACACTGAAGCTTTCTTT	CASSKGGQIQNTEAFF
TRBD2	TRBV7-9	TRBJ2-3	.	TGTGCCAGCAGACCACCACTGGGACTAGCCCGTAGCACAGATACGCAGTATTTT	CASRPPLGLARSTDTQYF
TRBD2	TRBV9	TRBJ2-3	.	TGTGCCAGCAGCGTAGTGAATAGCGGGACGCAGTATTTT	CASSVVNSGTQYF
.	TRBV6-1	TRBJ2-2	.	TGTGCCAGCAGGAGCAGGGAAGTCGGGGAGCTGTTTTTT	CASRSREVGELFF
TRBD2	TRBV5-1	TRBJ2-7	few	TGCGCCAGCAGCTTGGACCCGGGACTAGCGGGAGGGGTGTACTTC	CASSLDPGLAGGVYF
.	TRBV2	TRBJ1-5	.	TGTGCCAGCACAACAGGATCTAGCAATCAGCCCCAGCATTTT	CASTTGSSNQPQHF
.	TRBV9	TRBJ2-1	.	TGTGCCAGCAGCGTTACTATAGCGGTATCTTGGAATGAGCAGTTCTTC	CASSVTIAVSWNEQFF
TRBD1	TRBV29-1	TRBJ2-7	.	TGCAGCGTTGAAGGCAGGGGGCGATACGAGCAGTACTTC	CSVEGRGRYEQYF
TRBD2	TRBV2	TRBJ2-7	.	TGTGCCAGCAGCGGGAGGGGCCTAGCGGGAGTCGAGCAGTACTTC	CASSGRGLAGVEQYF
TRBD2	TRBV27	TRBJ2-7	.	TGTGCCAGTAAACCTTCCGGGACTAGCGGGATACGCGAGCAGTACTTC	CASKPSGTSGIREQYF